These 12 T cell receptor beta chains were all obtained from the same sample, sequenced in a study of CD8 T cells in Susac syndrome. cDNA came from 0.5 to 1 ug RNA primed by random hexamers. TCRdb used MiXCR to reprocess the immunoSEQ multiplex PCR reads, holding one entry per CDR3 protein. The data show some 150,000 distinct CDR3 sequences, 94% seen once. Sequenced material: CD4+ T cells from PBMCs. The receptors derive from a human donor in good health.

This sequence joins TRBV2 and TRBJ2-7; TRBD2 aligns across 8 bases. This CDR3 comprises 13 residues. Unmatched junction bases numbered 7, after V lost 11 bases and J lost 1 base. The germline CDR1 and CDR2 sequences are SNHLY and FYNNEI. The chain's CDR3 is CALRRGESYEQYF. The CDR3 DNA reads TGTGCCCTTCGGCGGGGGGAATCCTACGAGCAGTACTTC.

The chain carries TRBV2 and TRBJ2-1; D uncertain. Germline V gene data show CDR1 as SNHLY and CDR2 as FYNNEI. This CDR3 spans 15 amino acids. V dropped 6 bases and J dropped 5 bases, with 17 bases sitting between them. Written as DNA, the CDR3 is TGTGCCAGCAGCATGAATCTGATTAGCAACAATGAGCAGTTCTTC. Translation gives CASSMNLISNNEQFF. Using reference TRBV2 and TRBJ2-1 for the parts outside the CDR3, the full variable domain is EPEVTQTPSHQVTQMGQEVILRCVPISNHLYFYWYRQILGQKVEFLVSFYNNEISEKSEIFDDQFSVERPDGSNFTLKIRSTKLEDSAMYFCASSMNLISNNEQFFGPGTRLTVL.

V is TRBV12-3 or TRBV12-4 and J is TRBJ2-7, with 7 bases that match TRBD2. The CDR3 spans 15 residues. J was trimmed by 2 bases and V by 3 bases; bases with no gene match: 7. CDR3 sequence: CASSFGLELAYEQYF. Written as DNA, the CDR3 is TGTGCCAGCAGTTTTGGACTAGAACTAGCCTACGAGCAGTACTTC.

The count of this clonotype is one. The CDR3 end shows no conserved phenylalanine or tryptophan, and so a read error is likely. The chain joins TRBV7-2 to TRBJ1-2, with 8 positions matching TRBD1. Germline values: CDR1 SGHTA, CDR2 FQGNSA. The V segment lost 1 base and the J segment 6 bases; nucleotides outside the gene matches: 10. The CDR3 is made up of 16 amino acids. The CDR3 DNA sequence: TGTGCCAGCAGCTTAGTTCTCGGACAGGGAGAACATGGCTACACCTCC. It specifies CASSLVLGQGEHGYTS.

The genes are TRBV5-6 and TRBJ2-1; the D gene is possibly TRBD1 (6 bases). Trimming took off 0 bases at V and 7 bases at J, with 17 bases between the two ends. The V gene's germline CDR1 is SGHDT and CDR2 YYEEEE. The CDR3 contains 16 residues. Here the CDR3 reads CASSLVYGTPKNEQFF. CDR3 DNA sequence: TGTGCCAGCAGCTTGGTTTATGGGACACCGAAGAATGAGCAGTTCTTC.

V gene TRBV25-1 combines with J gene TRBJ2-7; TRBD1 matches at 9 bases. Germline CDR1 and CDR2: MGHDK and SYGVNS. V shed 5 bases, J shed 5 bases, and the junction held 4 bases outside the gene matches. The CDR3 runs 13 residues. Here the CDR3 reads CASSNRGRDEQYF. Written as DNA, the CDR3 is TGTGCCAGCAGTAACAGGGGGCGAGACGAGCAGTACTTC.

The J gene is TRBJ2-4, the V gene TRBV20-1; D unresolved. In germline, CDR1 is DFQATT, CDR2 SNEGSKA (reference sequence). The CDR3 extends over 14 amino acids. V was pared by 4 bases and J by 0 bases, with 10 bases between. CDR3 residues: CSATDFLAKNIQYF. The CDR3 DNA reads TGCAGTGCTACCGACTTTCTAGCCAAAAACATTCAGTACTTC.

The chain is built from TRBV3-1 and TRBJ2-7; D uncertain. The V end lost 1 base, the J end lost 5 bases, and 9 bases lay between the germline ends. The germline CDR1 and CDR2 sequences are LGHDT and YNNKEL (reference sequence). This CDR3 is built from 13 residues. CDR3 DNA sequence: TGTGCCAGCAGCCAAGGTAACTTTAACGAGCAGTACTTC. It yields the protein CASSQGNFNEQYF.

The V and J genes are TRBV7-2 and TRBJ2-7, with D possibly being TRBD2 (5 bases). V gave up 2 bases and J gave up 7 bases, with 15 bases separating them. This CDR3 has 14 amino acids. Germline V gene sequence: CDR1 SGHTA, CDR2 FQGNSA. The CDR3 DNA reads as TGTGCCAGCAGCTTACGAGGGAACACTATAGAGCAGTACTTC. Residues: CASSLRGNTIEQYF.

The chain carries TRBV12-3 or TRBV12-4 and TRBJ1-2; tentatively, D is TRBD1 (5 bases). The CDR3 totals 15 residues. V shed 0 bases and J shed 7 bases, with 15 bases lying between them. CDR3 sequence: CASSLAPMGRGGYTF. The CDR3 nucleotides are TGTGCCAGCAGTTTAGCGCCCATGGGACGCGGTGGCTACACCTTC.

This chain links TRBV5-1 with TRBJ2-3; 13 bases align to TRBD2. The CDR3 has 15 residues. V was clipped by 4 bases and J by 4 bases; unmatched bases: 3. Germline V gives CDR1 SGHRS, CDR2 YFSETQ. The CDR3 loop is CASSGTSGRADTQYF. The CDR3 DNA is TGCGCCAGCAGCGGAACTAGCGGGAGGGCAGATACGCAGTATTTT.

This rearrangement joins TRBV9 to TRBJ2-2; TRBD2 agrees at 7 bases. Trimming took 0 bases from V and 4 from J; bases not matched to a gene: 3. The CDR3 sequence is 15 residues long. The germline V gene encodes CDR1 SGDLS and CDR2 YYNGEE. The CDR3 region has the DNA TGTGCCAGCAGCGTAGTGGGGGGGGTCACCGGGGAGCTGTTTTTT. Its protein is CASSVVGGVTGELFF. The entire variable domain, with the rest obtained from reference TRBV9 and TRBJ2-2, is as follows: DSGVTQTPKHLITATGQRVTLRCSPRSGDLSVYWYQQSLDQGLQFLIQYYNGEERAKGNILERFSAQQFPDLHSELNLSSLELGDSALYFCASSVVGGVTGELFFGEGSRLTVL.